The T cell receptor beta chain under discussion was sequenced for a study of T cell repertoires and leukemia-associated antigens (dated by TCRdb to the late 2010s). About the study as a whole: Per sample, about 5.1 to 7 million read pairs and about 3.3 to 5.0 million effective reads were obtained, for approximately 15 million effective reads in total. The study aimed to identify which antigen a TCR Vbeta21 clone previously found in CML patients recognizes, using in vitro peptide stimulation of healthy T cells.

Trimming takes 1 base off V and 3 bases off J; junction bases not matched to a gene: 10. CDR3 length: 16 amino acids, cysteine to phenylalanine. The kept DNA is CDR3 alone, 48 bases in frame from the first base. From a lookup of the germline V gene, CDR1 and CDR2 are SQVTM and ANQGSEA. As a first step, the CD3+ T cells were left to rest overnight in RPMI 1640 lacking fetal bovine serum, at about 2.5 million cells/mL. Following the manufacturer's instructions, MACS immunomagnetic beads were used to pull CD3+ T cells out of the PBMCs. Total RNA was extracted from the cultured T cells with TRIzol reagent. 5' rapid amplification of cDNA ends (5'RACE) was the method used to amplify TCRbeta libraries from the RNA. Before sequencing, Qubit, an Agilent instrument, and quantitative PCR were used to check library concentration and integrity. Qualified libraries were sequenced on Illumina HiSeq or MiSeq by a commercial service provider. The original methods were these. MiXCR version 1.8.2 was used to identify TCR sequences in each sample. Qualified clones required a CDR3 longer than four amino acids, an in-frame nucleotide length, and no stop codon. A read containing the complete CDR3 structure was defined as an effective read. RT-PCR with 24 Vbeta primers, GeneScan spectratyping, and Sanger sequencing were used to validate expanded clones. TCRdb redid the processing of the public reads, applying fastp at Q25 and MiXCR, and retained in-frame beta chains. Duplicate CDR3 protein sequences are folded into a single record with the most common DNA and genes. The V and J calls here are based on TCRdb, not the publication. A total of 14,000 or so distinct CDR3 sequences appear in this sample, roughly 38% of them only once. The biggest ten clones account for about a tenth of the sample.

The table lists this clonotype with many counts. Its binding antigen is unknown. No base quality information exists; no much larger clone differs at one position. Study-wide conclusions, independent of this receptor: The four groups showed no significant differences in numbers of Vbeta genes (approximately 65), Jbeta genes (approximately 15), VDJ rearrangements, or unique CDR3s. Antigen specificity and function of the expanded clones were not tested directly and required further investigation.

This TCR derives from a female donor in good health. Sequenced material: CD3+ T cells sorted from blood and cultured. Here the chain combines TRBV29-1 and TRBJ2-3; 7 bases in between match TRBD2. The CDR3: CSVEVAWGGRTDTQYF. The bases are TGCAGCGTTGAAGTTGCGTGGGGCGGGAGAACAGATACGCAGTATTTT.